One T cell receptor beta chain is described in this entry. CDR3 length: 15 amino acids. V was clipped by 5 bases and J by 6 bases; unmatched bases: 10. In germline, CDR1 is SGHAT, CDR2 FQNNGV. This sample was taken from a study of blood T cell repertoires in COVID-19. Study-wide context: From T cells, B-cell-depleted T cells, or PBMCs came the material, which was cDNA or gDNA.

Authors' processing steps: Scientists estimated how many nucleated cells there were by amplifying reference gene primers. This table comes from immunoSEQ multiplex PCR, and its TCRdb copy is limited to in-frame clones, with some not included. V and J calls and clone size are copied from that table; D and trimming were computed from the DNA. Of some 330,000 clones listed, approximately 89% are singletons. Sequenced material: peripheral blood. The V call is TRBV11-2, the J call TRBJ2-7, with 10 bases that match TRBD1. This sequence was found in a woman in her twenties or thirties with COVID-19, enrolled during active disease. The CDR3 protein is CASSVGQGSLGEQYF. DNA for the CDR3: TGTGCCAGCAGCGTGGGACAGGGGAGCTTAGGCGAGCAGTACTTC.